The 3 T cell receptor beta chains below were found in one sample sequenced in a study of blood T cell repertoires in COVID-19 (TCRdb year 2020). Library generation was performed with the immunoSEQ multiplex PCR assay. TCRdb took over this immuneACCESS table, retaining in-frame rearrangements with V and J assigned. Such tables are incomplete; in checked studies, under half of the missing clones stem from an unresolved V gene, and the remainder is unexplained. The sample table holds approximately 240,000 clones, of which around 87% were seen once. The biggest ten clones account for 3% to 4% of the sample. Material for sequencing was PBMCs or T cells enriched from blood (not recorded which). Receptors were obtained from a woman aged 18-29 years in a cohort exposed to, infected with or recovered from COVID-19 (not recorded which).

This chain links TRBV5-8 with TRBJ1-2; D unclear. The ends were cut back, 4 bases at V and 8 bases at J, with 18 bases in the middle. This CDR3 comprises 14 residues. The germline V gene has CDR1 SGHTS and CDR2 YDEGEE. The CDR3 spells CASSIFIDSKGYTF. Written as DNA, the CDR3 is TGTGCCAGCAGCATTTTTATCGACTCTAAGGGCTACACCTTC.

The chain is built from TRBV6-1 and TRBJ2-7; 10 nucleotides agree with TRBD1. The germline V gene has CDR1 MNHNS and CDR2 SASEGT. The CDR3 length is 15 residues. V was clipped by 3 bases and J by 3 bases; unmatched bases: 5. The CDR3 loop is CASSDSWTGGYEQYF. CDR3 nucleotides: TGTGCCAGCAGTGATTCTTGGACAGGGGGCTACGAGCAGTACTTC.

The genes are TRBV11-2 and TRBJ1-2; a weak D match, TRBD1 (5 bases). This CDR3 comprises 14 residues. The V and J ends lost 4 bases and 6 bases respectively, with 15 bases between them. Germline CDR1 and CDR2: SGHAT and FQNNGV. The CDR3 bases are TGTGCCAGCAGCTCCGCAGTGGGGCCCCATGGCTACACCTTC. Translating gives CASSSAVGPHGYTF. The variable domain in full, with the rest retrieved from reference TRBV11-2 and TRBJ1-2, is EAGVAQSPRYKIIEKRQSVAFWCNPISGHATLYWYQQILGQGPKLLIQFQNNGVVDDSQLPKDRFSAERLKGVDSTLKIQPAKLEDSAVYLCASSSAVGPHGYTFGSGTRLTVV.